These 10 T cell receptor beta chains were sequenced from one sample in a study of human T cells and chemical hapten exposure listed by TCRdb under 2021. The library was generated by RACE. The reads were generated on a NextSeq 500. Using fastp at Q25 and MiXCR, TCRdb reprocessed the public reads and kept productive beta chains. Merged by CDR3 protein, the rows form single entries marked with the most common genes and DNA. This sample has some 110,000 distinct CDR3 sequences in its table, and 12% of those were observed once. The ten most abundant clones make up more than 1.5% of the sample. Sample time point, as interpreted from the label and publication: pre-sensitization, week 0. The treatment or condition label of this sample denotes: therapeutic diphenylcyclopropenone sensitization with weekly scalp DPC. Source: whole blood, taken in connection with sensitization to the hapten diphenylcyclopropenone (DPC). These TCRs come from a woman aged 45 to 65 with alopecia areata. Some clones in this sample may be carry-over from other donors' samples.

This clonotype turned up a few times. This chain uses TRBV12-3 or TRBV12-4 with TRBJ2-2, with D maybe TRBD2 (5 bases). The CDR3 covers 15 residues. V lost 4 bases, J lost 5 bases, and 14 bases lay in between. This CDR3 reads CASSSDGKPTGELFF. CDR3 sequence (DNA): TGTGCCAGCAGTTCGGACGGGAAACCAACCGGGGAGCTGTTTTTT.

J is TRBJ1-5 and V is TRBV12-3 or TRBV12-4; possibly TRBD1 for D (6 bases). The length of the CDR3 is 17 residues. Trimming left V 6 bases short and J 3 bases short, with 21 bases between. The CDR3 sequence is CASRSDSWLDTNQPQHF. The CDR3 coding sequence is TGTGCCAGCAGATCGGACAGCTGGTTAGACACCAATCAGCCCCAGCATTTT.

This clonotype was seen more than once but under ten times. V usage is TRBV18 and J usage is TRBJ1-6, with 9 nucleotides matching TRBD1. Unmatched junction bases numbered 3, after V lost 6 bases and J lost 6 bases. The CDR3 totals 14 residues. Germline V lookup: CDR1 KGHSH, CDR2 LQKENI. This chain's CDR3 is CASSEQGANSPLHF. Here the CDR3 DNA reads TGTGCCAGCTCTGAACAGGGGGCTAATTCACCCCTCCACTTT.

The chain links TRBV7-2 to TRBJ2-3; no firm D call. The CDR3 loop spans 15 amino acids. Trimming cost V 2 bases and J 4 bases, with 13 bases left between them. Germline V gene sequence: CDR1 SGHTA, CDR2 FQGNSA. CDR3 sequence (DNA): TGTGCCAGCAGCTTAAGGGAAATGAGCGCAGATACGCAGTATTTT. Protein product: CASSLREMSADTQYF.

This clonotype was seen a handful of times. This chain connects TRBV27 to TRBJ1-5; no clear D gene. Germline V gene sequence: CDR1 MNHEY, CDR2 SMNVEV (reference sequence). V was clipped by 0 bases and J by 4 bases, with 1 base between them. The CDR3 sequence is 12 residues long. CDR3 loop: CASSLSNQPQHF. DNA for the CDR3: TGTGCCAGCAGTTTATCAAATCAGCCCCAGCATTTT.

The chain links TRBV5-1 to TRBJ2-1, with 11 bases that match TRBD2. Germline V lookup: CDR1 SGHRS, CDR2 YFSETQ. This CDR3 region has 16 residues. Germline trimming cut 1 base from V and 5 bases from J; bases unmatched to any gene: 5. This CDR3 is CASSLLAGGLNNEQFF. DNA of the CDR3: TGCGCCAGCAGCTTGTTAGCGGGAGGGTTGAACAATGAGCAGTTCTTC.

This chain joins TRBV2 and TRBJ2-7, with TRBD1 matching 7 bases. The CDR3 length is 13 residues. V gave up 5 bases and J gave up 6 bases; unmatched junction bases: 7. CDR1 SNHLY and CDR2 FYNNEI come from the germline V gene. The DNA of the CDR3 is TGTGCCAGCAGTCCTTTTCGACAGGGCGAGCAGTACTTC. It codes for CASSPFRQGEQYF.

V gene TRBV7-2 combines with J gene TRBJ1-1; D remains unclear. This CDR3 has 14 residues. In germline, CDR1 is SGHTA, CDR2 FQGNSA. V was pared by 1 base and J by 4 bases, with 10 bases between. The CDR3 loop is CASSLDFGSTEAFF. The CDR3 bases are TGTGCCAGCAGCTTAGACTTCGGGAGCACTGAAGCTTTCTTT. The complete variable domain, with remaining parts taken from reference TRBV7-2 and TRBJ1-1, reads GAGVSQSPSNKVTEKGKDVELRCDPISGHTALYWYRQSLGQGLEFLIYFQGNSAPDKSGLPSDRFSAERTGGSVSTLTIQRTQQEDSAVYLCASSLDFGSTEAFFGQGTRLTVV.

The chain recombines TRBV11-2 with TRBJ1-5; D gene uncertain. The germline V and J ends were trimmed by 2 bases and 5 bases, with 7 bases remaining between them. Germline V gene lookup returns CDR1 SGHAT and CDR2 FQNNGV. This CDR3 has 13 residues. In DNA form, the CDR3 reads TGTGCCAGCAGCTTACGGAATTATCAGCCCCAGCATTTT. Translated, it gives CASSLRNYQPQHF.

Ten or more counts support this clonotype. The chain combines TRBV18 with TRBJ1-1; 7 bases agree with TRBD1. The CDR3 is 12 residues long. Per the germline V gene, CDR1 is KGHSH and CDR2 is LQKENI. V lost 6 bases, J lost 3 bases, and 1 base stayed unmatched. The CDR3 DNA is TGTGCCAGCTCTCAGGGGGACACTGAAGCTTTCTTT. Amino acid sequence: CASSQGDTEAFF.